These T cell receptor beta chains were read from a single sample in a study of blood T cell repertoires in COVID-19. Assay used: immunoSEQ multiplex PCR; TCRdb lists only in-frame clones, some missing. This repertoire shows a few hundred thousand clones, more than 90% found once; its top ten account for approximately 2.5%. The sequenced sample was peripheral blood. These receptor sequences come from a person under 30 with COVID-19, enrolled during active disease. CDR3s include the opening cysteine and the closing phenylalanine or tryptophan. A D gene is named only where the DNA matches it firmly. Clone size, where shown, is once, few, many, or a class for clones that have expanded.

13,TRBJ2-3,TRBD2,-,TRBV2,CASSELAGVTQYF,TGTGCCAGCAGTGAACTAGCGGGAGTTACGCAGTATTTT
16,TRBJ1-5,-,-,TRBV19,CASSINTGEGNQPQHF,TGTGCCAGTAGTATTAATACGGGAGAGGGCAATCAGCCCCAGCATTTT
16,TRBJ2-7,-,-,TRBV21-1,CASSIKDSLFYYEQYF,TGTGCCAGCAGCATCAAGGACAGTCTCTTCTACTACGAGCAGTACTTC
15,TRBJ2-3,TRBD1,-,TRBV9,CASSVGDRNTDTQYF,TGTGCCAGCAGCGTAGGGGACAGAAACACAGATACGCAGTATTTT
15,TRBJ2-2,TRBD2,-,TRBV24-1,CATSGREGPTGELFF,TGTGCCACCAGTGGACGGGAGGGCCCCACCGGGGAGCTGTTTTTT
13,TRBJ1-1,-,-,TRBV10-3,CATSTSLNTEAFF,TGTGCCACCTCGACAAGTTTGAACACTGAAGCTTTCTTT
16,TRBJ2-3,-,-,TRBV5-1,CASRAGTRVDTDTQYF,TGCGCCAGCCGAGCCGGGACACGCGTTGACACAGATACGCAGTATTTT
15,TRBJ1-4,-,-,TRBV19,CASSMSRQSHEKLFF,TGTGCCAGTAGTATGTCCCGACAGAGCCATGAAAAACTGTTTTTT
13,TRBJ1-1,-,-,TRBV27,CASSLMGSTEAFF,TGTGCCAGCAGTTTGATGGGGAGCACTGAAGCTTTCTTT
13,TRBJ2-3,-,once,TRBV25-1,CASSEMYLNTQYF,TGTGCCAGCAGTGAGATGTACTTGAATACGCAGTATTTT
15,TRBJ1-1,-,once,TRBV27,CASSPGGGSGTEAFF,TGTGCCAGCAGTCCCGGGGGGGGCTCAGGCACTGAAGCTTTCTTT
13,TRBJ2-3,-,once,TRBV27,CASSTVYTDTQYF,TGTGCCAGCAGTACGGTATACACAGATACGCAGTATTTT
14,TRBJ2-1,-,-,TRBV30,CAWSVATSFNEQFF,TGTGCCTGGAGTGTCGCGACTAGTTTCAATGAGCAGTTCTTC
14,TRBJ1-2,-,once,TRBV6-5,CASSYSYDTYGYTF,TGTGCCAGCAGTTACTCCTACGACACCTATGGCTACACCTTC
15,TRBJ1-4,-,-,TRBV6-2/TRBV6-3,CASSYLPGRGEKLFF,TGTGCCAGCAGTTACCTGCCAGGGAGGGGTGAAAAACTGTTTTTT
16,TRBJ1-2,-,-,TRBV6-2/TRBV6-3,CASSPGHMTFDHGYTF,TGTGCCAGCAGCCCGGGACACATGACATTCGACCATGGCTACACCTTC
15,TRBJ1-2,TRBD1,-,TRBV5-1,CASSAGQHPNYGYTF,TGCGCCAGCAGCGCGGGACAGCACCCTAACTATGGCTACACCTTC
15,TRBJ1-5,-,-,TRBV5-1,CASRSGFNSNQPQHF,TGCGCCAGCAGATCCGGGTTTAACTCTAATCAGCCCCAGCATTTT